The 14 T cell receptor beta chains listed next were all sequenced from one sample in a study of regulatory T cells in long-lasting Graves disease. Through Arm-PCR of CDR3 regions and iRepertoire HTBI primers, TCR beta libraries were built. TCRdb fed the multiplex PCR reads into MiXCR, producing one record per CDR3 protein. The repertoire holds about 620,000 distinct CDR3 sequences, with around 17% as singletons. Time point of the sample: newly diagnosed GD, antithyroid drugs for less than 3 months. PBMC-derived RNA was used for the TCR library. A further study also used this sample, focusing on T cells in Graves' hyperthyroidism and ophthalmopathy.

This specimen consisted of peripheral blood mononuclear cells (PBMCs), obtained at new diagnosis, from a patient treated with antithyroid drugs. All receptors derive from a woman in her twenties or thirties with Graves disease.

V is TRBV28 and J is TRBJ1-3, with 10 bases matching TRBD1. This CDR3 has 15 residues. Germline V CDR1 and CDR2: MDHEN, SYDVKM. Germline trimming cut 6 bases from V and 8 bases from J; bases unmatched to any gene: 10. Here the CDR3 DNA reads TGTGCCAGCAGCACATTGGGACAGGGGTTGGACACCATATATTTT. This encodes CASSTLGQGLDTIYF.

In its sample, this clonotype was seen many times. The chain has TRBV28 and TRBJ2-1; 12 bases match TRBD2. This CDR3 spans 15 amino acids. The V gene's germline CDR1 is MDHEN and CDR2 SYDVKM. V trimming: 5 bases; J trimming: 7 bases; junction bases outside the gene matches: 6. CDR3 in DNA: TGTGCCAGCAGTCTACTAGCGGGGGGAGGGAATGAGCAGTTCTTC. Protein product: CASSLLAGGGNEQFF.

This chain uses TRBV6-1 with TRBJ1-1; D may be TRBD1 (6 bases). Between the trimmed V and J ends, which lost 5 bases and 1 base, there was a span of 17 bases. The CDR3 has 16 amino acids. The germline V gene encodes CDR1 MNHNS and CDR2 SASEGT. CDR3 region: CASSKRGALRNTEAFF. The DNA for the CDR3 is TGTGCCAGCAGTAAAAGGGGGGCGTTAAGGAACACTGAAGCTTTCTTT.

A few counts support this clonotype. The genes are TRBV6-1 and TRBJ1-2, with D possibly being TRBD1 (6 bases). The V gene's germline CDR1 is MNHNS and CDR2 SASEGT. The length of the CDR3 is 16 residues. V was clipped by 8 bases and J by 0 bases, with 19 bases between them. The DNA of the CDR3 is TGTGCCAGCGAGGAGGCCAGACAGGACGCTAACTATGGCTACACCTTC. Its translation: CASEEARQDANYGYTF.

This clonotype has just a few counts. This chain joins TRBV11-3 and TRBJ2-4, with no clear D. Deletions cut 0 bases from V and 11 bases from J, with 8 bases between. The CDR3 is 12 residues long. Germline V gives CDR1 SGHNT, CDR2 YENEEA. CDR3 DNA sequence: TGTGCCAGCAGCTTAGAGAACGGGCTTCAGTACTTC. It codes for CASSLENGLQYF.

CDR3 nucleotides: TGTGCCAGCAGCTCGACAGGGATTGTGTCCGGGGAGCTGTTTTTT. Encoded protein: CASSSTGIVSGELFF. The V gene is TRBV7-3, the J gene TRBJ2-2; TRBD1 matches at 7 bases. From germline, CDR1 is SGHTA and CDR2 FQGTGA. V gave up 4 bases and J gave up 6 bases; unmatched junction bases: 8. The length of the CDR3 is 15 residues.

This clonotype was seen many times. The CDR3: CSAPDLAGGFGQYF. Here the CDR3 DNA reads TGCAGTGCCCCAGACCTAGCGGGAGGCTTTGGGCAGTACTTC. V usage is TRBV20-1 and J usage is TRBJ2-7, with TRBD2 matching over 11 bases. The CDR3 length is 14 residues. CDR1 and CDR2 (germline): DFQATT, SNEGSKA (reference sequence). V lost 6 bases and J lost 9; bases outside the gene matches: 13.

The J gene is TRBJ1-1, the V gene TRBV20-1; 7 positions match TRBD1. The trim removed 5 bases at V and 4 bases at J, leaving 7 bases unmatched. CDR3 size: 13 residues. CDR1 is DFQATT, CDR2 SNEGSKA, per germline (reference sequence). CDR3 residues: CSAATGAVTEAFF. CDR3 DNA sequence: TGCAGTGCTGCAACAGGGGCGGTCACTGAAGCTTTCTTT.

This clonotype occurred many times. The chain carries TRBV28 and TRBJ2-7; D unresolved. CDR1 and CDR2 (germline): MDHEN, SYDVKM. V dropped 2 bases and J dropped 3 bases, with 8 bases sitting between them. The CDR3 has 13 residues. CDR3 bases: TGTGCCAGCAGTTTACCTCCAGTCTACGAGCAGTACTTC. Residues: CASSLPPVYEQYF.

This clonotype was picked up many times. The V and J genes are TRBV11-1 and TRBJ1-1; D is unresolved. Germline CDR1 reads SGHAT; CDR2 reads FQDESV (reference sequence). CDR3 length equals 15 residues. V was cut by 3 bases and J by 3 bases, with 14 bases left in between. This chain's CDR3 is CASSLHGPGYTEAFF. The CDR3 coding sequence is TGTGCCAGCAGCTTGCACGGTCCGGGGTACACTGAAGCTTTCTTT.

Comments on this clonotype: A read error may account for a junction end that differs from germline. The chain employs TRBV20-1 and TRBJ1-6, with a weak D call TRBD1 (6 bases). Germline V gives CDR1 DFQATT, CDR2 SNEGSKA (reference sequence). The CDR3 runs to 12 residues. CDR3: CSAGDRYSPLHF. In nucleotides, the CDR3 is TGCAGTGCTGGAGACAGGTATTCACCCCTCCACTTT.

Comments on this clonotype: Just one base apart from a much larger clone, this may be a read error. CDR3 nucleotide sequence: TGTGCCAGCAGGAGGGCGGGAGTCGCCGAGCAGTACTTC. Translation: CASRRAGVAEQYF. The chain recombines TRBV12-3 or TRBV12-4 with TRBJ2-7, with 7 bases identical to TRBD2. CDR3 size: 13 residues. V lost 6 bases and J lost 6; bases outside the gene matches: 8.

The chain couples TRBV10-3 to TRBJ2-2, with 15 bases aligning to TRBD2. V trimming: 9 bases; J trimming: 6 bases; junction bases outside the gene matches: 2. The CDR3 totals 14 residues. CDR1 and CDR2 (germline): ENHRY, SYGVKD. This CDR3 reads CAIGTSGRSGELFF. The CDR3 nucleotides are TGTGCCATTGGGACTAGCGGGAGGTCCGGGGAGCTGTTTTTT.

Remarks on this clonotype: This may be a read error: a much more frequent sequence differs by one nucleotide. DNA for the CDR3: TGTGCCAGCAGCCCGGAAAAGGACTTTTGGAGCACTGAAGCTTTCTTT. Amino acids: CASSPEKDFWSTEAFF. The V call is TRBV5-5, the J call TRBJ1-1, with D unresolved. The V and J ends lost 4 bases and 4 bases respectively, with 20 bases between them. The CDR3 runs 16 residues. Germline lookup yields CDR1 SGHKS and CDR2 YYEKEE (reference sequence). Full variable domain (rest looked up from reference TRBV5-5 and TRBJ1-1): DAGVTQSPTHLIKTRGQQVTLRCSPISGHKSVSWYQQVLGQGPQFIFQYYEKEERGRGNFPDRFSARQFPNYSSELNVNALLLGDSALYLCASSPEKDFWSTEAFFGQGTRLTVV.